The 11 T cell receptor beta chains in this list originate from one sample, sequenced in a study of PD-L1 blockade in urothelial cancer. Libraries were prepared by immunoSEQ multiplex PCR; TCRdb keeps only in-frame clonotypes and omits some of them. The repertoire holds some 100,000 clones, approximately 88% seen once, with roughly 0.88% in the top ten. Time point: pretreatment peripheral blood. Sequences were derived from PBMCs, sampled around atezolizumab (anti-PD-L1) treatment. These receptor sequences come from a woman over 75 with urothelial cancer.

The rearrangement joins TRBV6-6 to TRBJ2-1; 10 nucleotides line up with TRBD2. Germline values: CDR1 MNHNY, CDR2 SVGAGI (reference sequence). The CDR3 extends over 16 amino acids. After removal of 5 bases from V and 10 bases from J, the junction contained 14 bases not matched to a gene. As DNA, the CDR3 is TGTGCCAGCAGTATTCTAGCGGGAGAGTACTCTTCAGAGCAGTTCTTC. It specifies CASSILAGEYSSEQFF.

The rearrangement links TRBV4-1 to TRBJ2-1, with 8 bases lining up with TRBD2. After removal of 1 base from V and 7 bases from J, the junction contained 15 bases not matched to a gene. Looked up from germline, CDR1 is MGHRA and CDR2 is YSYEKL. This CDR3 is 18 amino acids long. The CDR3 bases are TGCGCCAGCAGCCAAGGTCCTCCTGCGGCGGGAGGAAAGAATGAGCAGTTCTTC. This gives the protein CASSQGPPAAGGKNEQFF.

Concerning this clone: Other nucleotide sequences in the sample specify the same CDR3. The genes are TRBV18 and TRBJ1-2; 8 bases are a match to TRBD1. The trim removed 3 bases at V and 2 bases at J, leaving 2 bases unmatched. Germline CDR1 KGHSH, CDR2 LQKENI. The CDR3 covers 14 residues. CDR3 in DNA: TGTGCCAGCTCACCTGGACAGGGAAACTATGGCTACACCTTC. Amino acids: CASSPGQGNYGYTF.

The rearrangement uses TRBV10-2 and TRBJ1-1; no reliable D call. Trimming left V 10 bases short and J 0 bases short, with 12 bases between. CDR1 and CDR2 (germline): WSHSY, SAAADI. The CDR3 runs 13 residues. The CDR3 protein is CATRGGVNTEAFF. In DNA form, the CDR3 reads TGCGCCACCCGAGGAGGCGTGAACACTGAAGCTTTCTTT.

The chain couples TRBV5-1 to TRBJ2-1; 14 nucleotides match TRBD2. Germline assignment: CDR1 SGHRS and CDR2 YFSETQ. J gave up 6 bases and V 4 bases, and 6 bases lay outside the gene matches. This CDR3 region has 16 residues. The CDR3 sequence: CASSPSTSGRVNEQFF. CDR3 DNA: TGCGCCAGCAGCCCTTCGACTAGCGGGAGGGTCAATGAGCAGTTCTTC.

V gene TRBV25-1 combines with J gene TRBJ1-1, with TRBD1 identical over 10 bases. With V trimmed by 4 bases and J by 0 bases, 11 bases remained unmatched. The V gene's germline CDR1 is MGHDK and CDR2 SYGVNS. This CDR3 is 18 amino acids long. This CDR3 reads CASSVSVGQGGLNTEAFF. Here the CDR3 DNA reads TGTGCCAGCAGTGTGTCCGTTGGACAGGGGGGGTTGAACACTGAAGCTTTCTTT. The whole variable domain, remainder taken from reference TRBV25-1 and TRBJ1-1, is EADIYQTPRYLVIGTGKKITLECSQTMGHDKMYWYQQDPGMELHLIHYSYGVNSTEKGDLSSESTVSRIRTEHFPLTLESARPSHTSQYLCASSVSVGQGGLNTEAFFGQGTRLTVV.

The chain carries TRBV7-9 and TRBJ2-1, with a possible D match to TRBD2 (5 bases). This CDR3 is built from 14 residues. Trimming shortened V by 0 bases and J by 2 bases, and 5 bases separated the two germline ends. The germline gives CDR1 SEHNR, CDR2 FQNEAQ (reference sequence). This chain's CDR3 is CASSLARAYNEQFF. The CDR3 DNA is TGTGCCAGCAGCTTAGCGCGGGCCTACAATGAGCAGTTCTTC.

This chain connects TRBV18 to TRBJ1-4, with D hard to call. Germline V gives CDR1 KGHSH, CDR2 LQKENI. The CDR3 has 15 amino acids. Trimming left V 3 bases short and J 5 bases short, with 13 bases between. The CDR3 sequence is CASSPPGGANEKLFF. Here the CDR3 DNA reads TGTGCCAGCTCACCCCCGGGAGGTGCCAATGAAAAACTGTTTTTT.

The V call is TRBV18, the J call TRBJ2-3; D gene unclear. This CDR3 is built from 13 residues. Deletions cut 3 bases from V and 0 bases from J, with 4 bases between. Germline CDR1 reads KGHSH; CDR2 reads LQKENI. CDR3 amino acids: CASSPPSTDTQYF. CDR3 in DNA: TGTGCCAGCTCACCCCCTAGCACAGATACGCAGTATTTT. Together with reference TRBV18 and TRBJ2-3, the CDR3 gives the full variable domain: NAGVMQNPRHLVRRRGQEARLRCSPMKGHSHVYWYRQLPEEGLKFMVYLQKENIIDESGMPKERFSAEFPKEGPSILRIQQVVRGDSAAYFCASSPPSTDTQYFGPGTRLTVL.

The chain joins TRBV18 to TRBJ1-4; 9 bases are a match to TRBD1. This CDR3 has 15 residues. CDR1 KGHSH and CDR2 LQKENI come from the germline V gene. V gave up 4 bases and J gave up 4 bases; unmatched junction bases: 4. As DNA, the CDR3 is TGTGCCAGCTCACTACGGACAGGGGTTAATGAAAAACTGTTTTTT. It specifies CASSLRTGVNEKLFF.

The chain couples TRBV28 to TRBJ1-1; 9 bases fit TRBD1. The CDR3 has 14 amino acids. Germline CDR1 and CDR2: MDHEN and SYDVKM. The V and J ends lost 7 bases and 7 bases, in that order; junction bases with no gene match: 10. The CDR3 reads CASIGGTGRNEAFF. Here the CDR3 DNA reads TGTGCCAGCATTGGGGGGACAGGGCGAAATGAAGCTTTCTTT.